Listed here are 10 T cell receptor beta chains from one sample, sequenced in a study of T cells in tumors after PD-1 blockade. This table comes from immunoSEQ multiplex PCR, and its TCRdb copy is limited to in-frame clones, with some not included. The table has approximately 8,100 clones, approximately 70% seen once. The specimen was tumor tissue, collected after anti-PD-1 treatment. The receptor source for this set is a human donor with basal cell carcinoma.

The rearrangement uses TRBV3-1 (or the pseudogene TRBV3-2) and TRBJ2-5; D not resolved. Trimming stripped 8 bases from V and 2 bases from J, with 15 bases between. The germline CDR1 and CDR2 sequences are LGHDT and YNNKEL (reference sequence). There are 14 residues in the CDR3. The CDR3 loop reads CASSSRTIQETQYF. For the CDR3, the DNA is TGTGCCAGCTCGAGCAGGACCATACAAGAGACCCAGTACTTC.

The chain couples TRBV3-1 (or the pseudogene TRBV3-2) to TRBJ1-5; D is unresolved. The germline V gene encodes CDR1 LGHDT and CDR2 YNNKEL (reference sequence). With 1 base removed from V and 1 base from J, the gap between germline ends came to 5 bases. This CDR3 contains 14 residues. The CDR3 region is CASSQAGSNQPQHF. In DNA, the CDR3 is TGTGCCAGCAGCCAAGCGGGCAGCAATCAGCCCCAGCATTTT.

The chain carries TRBV11-1 and TRBJ2-1; D possibly corresponds to TRBD1 (5 bases). CDR1 is SGHAT, CDR2 FQDESV, per germline (reference sequence). Trimming pared 6 bases from V and 1 base from J, leaving 13 bases between. The CDR3 runs 15 residues. The CDR3 is CASSSGSFSYNEQFF. In DNA, the CDR3 is TGTGCCAGCAGTTCAGGGTCGTTTTCCTACAATGAGCAGTTCTTC.

The chain links TRBV7-3 to TRBJ2-2; 7 positions match TRBD2. The J segment lost 6 bases and the V segment lost 4 bases, leaving 2 bases of the junction unmatched. CDR3 size: 13 residues. Germline CDR1 SGHTA, CDR2 FQGTGA. In nucleotides, the CDR3 is TGTGCCAGCAGCTCCGGACTAGCCGGGGAGCTGTTTTTT. Translated, it gives CASSSGLAGELFF.

The chain couples TRBV3-1 (or the pseudogene TRBV3-2) to TRBJ2-7, with a tentative D call TRBD2 (5 bases). The CDR3 length is 16 residues. The germline V gene has CDR1 LGHDT and CDR2 YNNKEL (reference sequence). The germline V and J ends were trimmed by 0 bases and 3 bases, with 15 bases remaining between them. The CDR3, as DNA: TGTGCCAGCAGCCAAGATATCGGACTGGACGTCTACGAGCAGTACTTC. Its translation: CASSQDIGLDVYEQYF.

V gene TRBV6-5 combines with J gene TRBJ2-1; D possibly corresponds to TRBD2 (5 bases). The CDR3 spans 13 residues. Germline CDR1 and CDR2: MNHEY and SVGAGI. The V end was cut by 8 bases, the J end by 6 bases, with 14 bases between. The DNA for the CDR3 is TGTGCCAGCCTTAAGTCGGGATCCAATGAGCAGTTCTTC. Its protein is CASLKSGSNEQFF.

The chain has TRBV6-5 and TRBJ2-5; D perhaps matches TRBD2 (5 bases). Germline-derived CDR1 and CDR2 are MNHEY and SVGAGI. CDR3 length: 12 residues. Trimming took 4 bases from V and 7 from J, leaving 10 bases between them. The CDR3 is CASSSVEGTQYF. The CDR3 region has the DNA TGTGCCAGCAGTTCCGTTGAGGGGACCCAGTACTTC.

V gene TRBV6-5 combines with J gene TRBJ1-3, with D perhaps TRBD1 (5 bases). The CDR3 consists of 12 residues. Trimming took 9 bases from V and 7 from J, leaving 13 bases between them. Germline values: CDR1 MNHEY, CDR2 SVGAGI. CDR3 DNA: TGTGCCAGTTTTTCGGGGGGTAACACCATATATTTT. It codes for CASFSGGNTIYF.

V usage is TRBV29-1 and J usage is TRBJ2-1, with TRBD1 matching 8 bases. The germline V gene has CDR1 SQVTM and CDR2 ANQGSEA. The CDR3 contains 12 residues. Losses at the gene ends were 0 bases for V and 13 bases for J; bases not matched to a gene: 5. Here the CDR3 DNA reads TGCAGCGTTGAAGAAGGTGGACAGGGCCAGTTCTTC. This translates into CSVEEGGQGQFF.

J is TRBJ1-1 and V is TRBV3-1 (or the pseudogene TRBV3-2); TRBD1 is a possible D gene (6 bases). Trimming stripped 4 bases from V and 1 base from J, with 13 bases between. This CDR3 has 15 amino acids. Germline V gene data show CDR1 as LGHDT and CDR2 as YNNKEL (reference sequence). The CDR3 DNA reads TGTGCCAGCAGCCCCCTAGGGGGGGGGAACACTGAAGCTTTCTTT. Amino acid sequence: CASSPLGGGNTEAFF.